What follows describes a single T cell receptor beta chain. As yet, its antigen is unknown. This sample is part of a study of glioma-infiltrating T cells after dendritic cell vaccination. Overall study: Patients had newly diagnosed or recurrent glioblastoma and received dendritic cell vaccines. Study observations and caveats: Only a small number of patients had complete blood and tumor samples.

Clones were read by immunoSEQ multiplex PCR, and TCRdb kept only the in-frame ones, dropping some. Of some 100,000 clones listed, 79% are singletons. Isocitrate dehydrogenase mutation was absent in all glioblastoma patients. In germline, CDR1 is ENHRY, CDR2 SYGVKD. The CDR3 runs to 14 residues. Trimming stripped 10 bases from V and 3 bases from J, with 19 bases between. The chain is built from TRBV10-3 and TRBJ2-7, with TRBD1 as a possible D gene (5 bases). This sample comprised blood, obtained before dendritic cell vaccination. The source of this sequence is a human donor with glioblastoma. CDR3 nucleotide sequence: TGTGCCACCGCGCCGGATAGGGGCGACTACGAGCAGTACTTC. It is translated as CATAPDRGDYEQYF.